This T cell receptor beta chain came from a study of T cells after posttransplantation cyclophosphamide. Study-level results: Donor-recipient repertoire similarity was low at 1-2 months, rising over year one. Blood and skin or GI T cell repertoires showed limited TRB overlap.

This related bone marrow graft donor gave peripheral blood on the day of marrow donation. The germline CDR1 and CDR2 sequences are SGHRS and YFSETQ. The CDR3 runs 12 residues. This clone was observed once. Its specificity is not known. Sequencing was performed with immunoSEQ multiplex PCR; in TCRdb, only in-frame clones are kept and a portion is missing. The top ten hold approximately 1.2% of the sample, which has some 14,000 clones, around 74% seen once. The rearrangement joins TRBV5-1 to TRBJ2-5; D unclear. The J call may be faulty, since TRBJ2-7 better matches the DNA end. The material sequenced was memory CD4+ T cells sorted from PBMCs. The receptor was isolated from a man aged 50 to 60. CDR3 nucleotide sequence: TGCGCCAGCAGCTCTGACAATTACGAGCAGTACTTC. It translates to CASSSDNYEQYF.